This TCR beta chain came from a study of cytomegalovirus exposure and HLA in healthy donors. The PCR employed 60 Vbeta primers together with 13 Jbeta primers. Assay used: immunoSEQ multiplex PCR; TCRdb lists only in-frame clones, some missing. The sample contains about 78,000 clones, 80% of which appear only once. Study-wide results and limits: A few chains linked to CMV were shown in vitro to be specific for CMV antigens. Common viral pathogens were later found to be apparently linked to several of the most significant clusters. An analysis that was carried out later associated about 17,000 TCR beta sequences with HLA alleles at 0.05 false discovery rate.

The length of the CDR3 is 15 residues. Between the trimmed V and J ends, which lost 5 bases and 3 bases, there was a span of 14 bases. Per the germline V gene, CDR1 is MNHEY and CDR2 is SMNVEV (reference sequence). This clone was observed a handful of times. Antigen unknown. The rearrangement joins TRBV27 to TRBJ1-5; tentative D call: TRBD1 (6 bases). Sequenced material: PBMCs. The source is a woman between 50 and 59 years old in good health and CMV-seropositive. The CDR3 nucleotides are TGTGCCAGCAGTACAGGACAGACTCCCAATCAGCCCCAGCATTTT. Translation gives CASSTGQTPNQPQHF.